The 19 T cell receptor beta chains listed next were all sequenced from one sample in a study of cytomegalovirus exposure and HLA in healthy donors. The PCR used 60 Vbeta and 13 Jbeta primers. Sequencing used immunoSEQ multiplex PCR; TCRdb keeps in-frame clones, though not all of them. The sample carries approximately 290,000 clones, 80% recorded once. The sequenced sample was PBMCs. These receptors all come from a girl between 2 and 10 years old in good health and CMV-seronegative.

The gene calls are TRBV9 and TRBJ1-3, with TRBD1 matching over 7 bases. Germline lookup yields CDR1 SGDLS and CDR2 YYNGEE. The CDR3 contains 15 residues. Trimming at V came to 4 bases and at J to 1 base, leaving 5 bases not matched to a gene. This chain's CDR3 is CASSQGQTSGNTIYF. The CDR3 nucleotides read TGTGCCAGCAGCCAGGGACAGACTTCTGGAAACACCATATATTTT.

The CDR3: CASSRDTNYGYTF. CDR3 bases: TGTGCCAGTAGCCGGGACACCAACTATGGCTACACCTTC. The chain has TRBV19 and TRBJ1-2, with D possibly TRBD1 on 6 matching bases. Germline CDR1 reads LNHDA; CDR2 reads SQIVND (reference sequence). The germline V and J ends were trimmed by 6 bases and 2 bases, with 10 bases remaining between them. The CDR3 contains 13 residues.

The gene calls are TRBV5-6 and TRBJ1-2; 7 bases line up with TRBD1. The CDR3 length is 14 residues. The V segment lost 3 bases and the J segment 4 bases; nucleotides outside the gene matches: 6. Germline values: CDR1 SGHDT, CDR2 YYEEEE. This CDR3 reads CASSSTGAVYGYTF. The CDR3 coding sequence is TGTGCCAGCAGCTCAACAGGGGCGGTCTATGGCTACACCTTC.

The chain has TRBV27 and TRBJ2-5; 7 bases line up with TRBD2. CDR3 length equals 16 residues. Germline trimming cut 4 bases from V and 4 bases from J; bases unmatched to any gene: 12. Germline V gene sequence: CDR1 MNHEY, CDR2 SMNVEV (reference sequence). CDR3 loop: CASSYTSASIGETQYF. The CDR3, as DNA: TGTGCCAGCAGTTATACTAGCGCCTCGATCGGAGAGACCCAGTACTTC.

The chain uses TRBV2 and TRBJ2-2, with a tentative D call TRBD2 (5 bases). V was shortened by 6 bases and J by 4 bases, with 15 bases between the two germline ends. Germline V gene lookup returns CDR1 SNHLY and CDR2 FYNNEI. This CDR3 has 15 residues. CDR3 DNA sequence: TGTGCCAGCAGGGAGGACCTCTGGGCCACCGGGGAGCTGTTTTTT. Amino acid sequence: CASREDLWATGELFF.

The chain joins TRBV19 to TRBJ2-6; D might be TRBD1 (6 bases). V lost 7 bases to trimming and J lost 1 base, with 8 bases between them. CDR1 and CDR2 from the germline V gene are LNHDA and SQIVND (reference sequence). This CDR3 region has 14 residues. Here the CDR3 reads CASKGTSGANVLTF. Here the CDR3 DNA reads TGTGCCAGTAAGGGGACATCTGGGGCCAACGTCCTGACTTTC.

The table lists this clone with a count of one. The rearrangement links TRBV6-4 to TRBJ2-1, with D possibly TRBD2 on 5 matching bases. Trimming took off 3 bases at V and 3 bases at J, with 9 bases between the two ends. CDR1 and CDR2 from the germline V gene are MRHNA and SNTAGT. The CDR3 is made up of 14 amino acids. CDR3 loop: CASSEGGSYNEQFF. The DNA of the CDR3 is TGTGCCAGCAGTGAGGGTGGGAGCTACAATGAGCAGTTCTTC.

The rearrangement uses TRBV5-1 and TRBJ1-3; a possible D gene is TRBD1 (5 bases). V was clipped by 4 bases and J by 0 bases, with 8 bases between them. Germline V gene sequence: CDR1 SGHRS, CDR2 YFSETQ. The CDR3 covers 14 residues. Here the CDR3 reads CASSGADSGNTIYF. DNA for the CDR3: TGCGCCAGCAGCGGGGCAGACTCTGGAAACACCATATATTTT.

The chain joins TRBV19 to TRBJ1-1; 7 positions match TRBD1. Germline values: CDR1 LNHDA, CDR2 SQIVND (reference sequence). The J segment lost 0 bases and the V segment lost 8 bases, leaving 3 bases of the junction unmatched. CDR3 length: 13 amino acids. CDR3 residues: CASSTGMNTEAFF. The CDR3 nucleotides are TGTGCCAGTTCGACAGGGATGAACACTGAAGCTTTCTTT.

This chain links TRBV4-2 with TRBJ2-1; D unclear. V lost 0 bases and J 2 bases, leaving 20 bases between the germline ends. Germline V gene lookup returns CDR1 LGHNA and CDR2 YNFKEQ. CDR3 length equals 19 residues. This CDR3 reads CASSQEVSVVEMAYNEQFF. CDR3 coding DNA: TGTGCCAGCAGCCAAGAAGTTTCGGTCGTGGAGATGGCCTACAATGAGCAGTTCTTC.

V is TRBV4-1 and J is TRBJ1-2; 8 positions agree with TRBD1. V was pared by 1 base and J by 3 bases, with 4 bases of the junction left unmatched. This CDR3 is built from 15 residues. Looked up from germline, CDR1 is MGHRA and CDR2 is YSYEKL. In DNA, the CDR3 is TGCGCCAGCAGCCAAGGGACAGGGAGCTACTATGGCTACACCTTC. It codes for CASSQGTGSYYGYTF.

J is TRBJ1-4 and V is TRBV5-1, with 8 bases lining up with TRBD1. This CDR3 has 14 amino acids. The junction had 9 bases not matched to a gene; V was cut back by 6 bases and J by 8 bases. Germline loops: CDR1 SGHRS, CDR2 YFSETQ. The CDR3 DNA reads TGCGCCAGCACCGCCTCGACAGGGGAGGAAAAACTGTTTTTT. Translation: CASTASTGEEKLFF.

The sample holds one count of this clone. J is TRBJ2-7 and V is TRBV11-3; TRBD1 matches at 9 bases. The CDR3 has 14 amino acids. V lost 5 bases, J lost 4 bases, and 6 bases stayed unmatched. Per the germline V gene, CDR1 is SGHNT and CDR2 is YENEEA. Written as DNA, the CDR3 is TGTGCCAGCAGCCCCCGGGACAGGGATTACGAGCAGTACTTC. Its protein product is CASSPRDRDYEQYF.

The chain has TRBV28 and TRBJ1-2; TRBD1 matches at 10 bases. There are 14 residues in the CDR3. The germline V gene encodes CDR1 MDHEN and CDR2 SYDVKM. V lost 3 bases to trimming and J lost 5 bases; unmatched junction nucleotides: 3. The DNA for the CDR3 is TGTGCCAGCAGTTTCCGGGACAGGGGTTATGGCTACACCTTC. It is translated as CASSFRDRGYGYTF.

V is TRBV4-1 and J is TRBJ1-5, with D possibly being TRBD1 (6 bases). Germline lookup yields CDR1 MGHRA and CDR2 YSYEKL. V was trimmed by 0 bases and J by 4 bases, leaving 13 bases between them. This CDR3 has 16 amino acids. The CDR3 sequence: CASSQEAGTRNQPQHF. DNA for the CDR3: TGCGCCAGCAGCCAAGAGGCCGGGACACGAAATCAGCCCCAGCATTTT.

The genes are TRBV29-1 and TRBJ1-2, with 9 bases aligning to TRBD1. J gave up 6 bases and V 7 bases, and 6 bases lay outside the gene matches. The CDR3 loop spans 12 amino acids. Germline lookup yields CDR1 SQVTM and CDR2 ANQGSEA. The CDR3 is CSGRTGVDGYTF. In DNA form, the CDR3 reads TGCAGCGGAAGGACAGGGGTCGATGGCTACACCTTC.

This chain links TRBV10-1 with TRBJ2-3; the match to TRBD2 covers 13 bases. Germline assignment: CDR1 WNHNN and CDR2 SYGVQD (reference sequence). The CDR3 contains 16 residues. The J segment lost 4 bases and the V segment lost 2 bases, leaving 3 bases of the junction unmatched. Here the CDR3 reads CASSEGLAGVSDTQYF. The CDR3 nucleotides read TGCGCCAGCAGTGAGGGACTAGCGGGAGTGTCAGATACGCAGTATTTT.

The chain is built from TRBV7-9 and TRBJ1-1; D may be TRBD1 (6 bases). Germline-derived CDR1 and CDR2 are SEHNR and FQNEAQ (reference sequence). The CDR3 spans 16 residues. V gave up 5 bases and J gave up 2 bases, with 18 bases separating them. The CDR3 DNA sequence: TGTGCCAGCAGCATTAAGAGGACAGCCAAAAACACTGAAGCTTTCTTT. As protein: CASSIKRTAKNTEAFF.

The chain recombines TRBV6-6 with TRBJ2-2, with D perhaps matching TRBD2 (6 bases). Germline V gene lookup returns CDR1 MNHNY and CDR2 SVGAGI (reference sequence). The CDR3 runs 15 residues. Between the trimmed V and J ends, which lost 7 bases and 3 bases, there was a span of 15 bases. CDR3 DNA sequence: TGTGCCAGCAATTCCCCCAGGGAGGACACCGGGGAGCTGTTTTTT. Translated, it gives CASNSPREDTGELFF.